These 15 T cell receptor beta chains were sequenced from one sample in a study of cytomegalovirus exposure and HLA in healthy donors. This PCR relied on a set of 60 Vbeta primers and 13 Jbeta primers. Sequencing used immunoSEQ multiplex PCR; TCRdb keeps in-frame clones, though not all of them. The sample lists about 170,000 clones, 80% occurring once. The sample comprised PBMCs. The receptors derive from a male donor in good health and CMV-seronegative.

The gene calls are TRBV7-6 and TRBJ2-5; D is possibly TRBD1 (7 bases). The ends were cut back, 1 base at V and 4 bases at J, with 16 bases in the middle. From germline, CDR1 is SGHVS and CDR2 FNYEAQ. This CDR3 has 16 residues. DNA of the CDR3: TGTGCCAGCAGCTTAGTGGCAGGGGGGTTTCCAGAGACCCAGTACTTC. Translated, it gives CASSLVAGGFPETQYF.

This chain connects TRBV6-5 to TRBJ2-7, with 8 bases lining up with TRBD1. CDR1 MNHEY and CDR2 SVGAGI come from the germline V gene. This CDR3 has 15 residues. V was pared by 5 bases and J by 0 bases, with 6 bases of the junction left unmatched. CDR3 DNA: TGTGCCAGCAGTCAAACTGGACAGGGCTCCTACGAGCAGTACTTC. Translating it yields CASSQTGQGSYEQYF.

The CDR3 coding sequence is TGTGCCAGCAGCTTAGCGTACCGGGACAGGGGGCCAGATACGCAGTATTTT. Protein sequence: CASSLAYRDRGPDTQYF. This chain links TRBV13 with TRBJ2-3; 12 bases align to TRBD1. V gave up 1 base and J gave up 4 bases; unmatched junction bases: 6. The germline gives CDR1 PRHDT, CDR2 FYEKMQ (reference sequence). The CDR3 extends over 17 amino acids.

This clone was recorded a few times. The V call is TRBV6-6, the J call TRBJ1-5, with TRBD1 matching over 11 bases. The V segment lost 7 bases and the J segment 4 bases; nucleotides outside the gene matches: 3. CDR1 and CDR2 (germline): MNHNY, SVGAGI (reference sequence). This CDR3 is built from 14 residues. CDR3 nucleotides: TGTGCCAGCAAGGGACAGGGGGAGAATCAGCCCCAGCATTTT. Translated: CASKGQGENQPQHF.

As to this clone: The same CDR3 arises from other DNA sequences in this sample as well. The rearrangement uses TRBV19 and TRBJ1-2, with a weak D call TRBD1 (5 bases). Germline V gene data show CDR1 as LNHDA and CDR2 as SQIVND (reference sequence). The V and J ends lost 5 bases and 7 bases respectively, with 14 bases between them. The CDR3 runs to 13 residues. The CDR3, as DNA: TGTGCCAGTAGTCTTCAGACAGACATTGGCTACACCTTC. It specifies CASSLQTDIGYTF.

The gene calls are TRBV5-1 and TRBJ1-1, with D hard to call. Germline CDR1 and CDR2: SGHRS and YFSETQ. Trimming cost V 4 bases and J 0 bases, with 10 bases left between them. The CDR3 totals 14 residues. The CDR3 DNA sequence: TGCGCCAGCAGCCTACCGAATGTGAACACTGAAGCTTTCTTT. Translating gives CASSLPNVNTEAFF.

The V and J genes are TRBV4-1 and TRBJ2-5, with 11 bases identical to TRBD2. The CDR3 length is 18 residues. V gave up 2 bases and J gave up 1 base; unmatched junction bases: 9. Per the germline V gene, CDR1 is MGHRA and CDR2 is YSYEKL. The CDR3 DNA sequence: TGCGCCAGCAGCCAACGCCCCGGGACTAGCGGTATCCAAGAGACCCAGTACTTC. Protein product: CASSQRPGTSGIQETQYF.

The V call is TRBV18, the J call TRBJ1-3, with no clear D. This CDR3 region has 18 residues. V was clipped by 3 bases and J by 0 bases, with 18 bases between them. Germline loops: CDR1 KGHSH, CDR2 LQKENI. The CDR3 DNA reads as TGTGCCAGCTCACCTTATCCGCCGGACGGGAGCTCTGGAAACACCATATATTTT. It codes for CASSPYPPDGSSGNTIYF.

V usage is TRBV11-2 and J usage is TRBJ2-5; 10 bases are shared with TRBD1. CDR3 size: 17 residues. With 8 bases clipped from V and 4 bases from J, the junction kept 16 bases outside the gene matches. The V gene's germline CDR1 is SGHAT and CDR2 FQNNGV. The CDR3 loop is CASALGRTGGLGETQYF. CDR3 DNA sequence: TGTGCCAGCGCCTTAGGGAGGACAGGGGGATTGGGAGAGACCCAGTACTTC.

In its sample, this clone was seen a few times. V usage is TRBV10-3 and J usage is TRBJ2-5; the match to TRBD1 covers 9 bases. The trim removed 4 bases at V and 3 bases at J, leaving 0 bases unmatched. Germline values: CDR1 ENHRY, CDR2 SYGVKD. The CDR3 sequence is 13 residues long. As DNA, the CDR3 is TGTGCCATCAGTGGGGACAGGGAAGAGACCCAGTACTTC. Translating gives CAISGDREETQYF.

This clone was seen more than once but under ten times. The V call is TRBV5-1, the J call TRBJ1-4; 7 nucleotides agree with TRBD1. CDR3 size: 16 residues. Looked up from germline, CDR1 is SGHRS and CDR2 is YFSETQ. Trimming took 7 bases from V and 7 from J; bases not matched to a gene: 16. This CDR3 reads CASGSEPTGVGEKLFF. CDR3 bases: TGCGCCAGCGGATCTGAACCAACAGGGGTGGGTGAAAAACTGTTTTTT.

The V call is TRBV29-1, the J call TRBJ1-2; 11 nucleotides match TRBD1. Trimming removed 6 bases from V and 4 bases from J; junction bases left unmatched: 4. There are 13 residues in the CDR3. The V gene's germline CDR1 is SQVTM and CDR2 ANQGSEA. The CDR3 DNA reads TGCAGCGTCCGGACAGGGGGCAGCTATGGCTACACCTTC. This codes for CSVRTGGSYGYTF.

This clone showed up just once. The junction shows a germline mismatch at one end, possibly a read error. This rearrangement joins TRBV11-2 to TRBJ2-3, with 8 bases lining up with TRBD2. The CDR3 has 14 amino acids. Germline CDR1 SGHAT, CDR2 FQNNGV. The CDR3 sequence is CASSLAGITDTQYF. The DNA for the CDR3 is TGTGCCAGCAGTTTAGCGGGGATAACAGATACGCAGTATTTT.

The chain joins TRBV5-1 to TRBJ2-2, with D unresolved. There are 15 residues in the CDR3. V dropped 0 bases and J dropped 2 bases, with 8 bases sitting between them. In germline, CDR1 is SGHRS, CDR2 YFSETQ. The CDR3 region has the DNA TGCGCCAGCAGCTTGGGGGCAGGCAACACCGGGGAGCTGTTTTTT. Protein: CASSLGAGNTGELFF.

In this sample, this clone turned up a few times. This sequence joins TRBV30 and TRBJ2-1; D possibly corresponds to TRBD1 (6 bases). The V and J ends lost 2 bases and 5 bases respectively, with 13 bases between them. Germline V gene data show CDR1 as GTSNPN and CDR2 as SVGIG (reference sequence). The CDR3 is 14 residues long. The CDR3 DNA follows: TGTGCCTGGAGTTCAGGGGTTGGGGACAATGAGCAGTTCTTC. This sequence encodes CAWSSGVGDNEQFF.